This is a list of T cell receptor beta chains from one sample in a study of cytomegalovirus exposure and HLA in healthy donors. Some clones are missing from TCRdb's copy, which holds only in-frame ones; the method was immunoSEQ multiplex PCR. The data hold about 180,000 clones, with about four fifths observed a single time. The sequenced material came from PBMCs. The receptors originated from a woman aged 25-40 years in good health and CMV-seronegative. The CDR3 runs from the conserved cysteine through the conserved F or W. D genes are given only for firm matches. Expanded clones are given a class, and other clones once, few, many or no size at all.

TRBV7-9	once	TRBJ1-4	TRBD1	TGTGCCAGCAGCCCCCGACAGGGGGAAAAACTGTTTTTT	CASSPRQGEKLFF
TRBV6-5	NA	TRBJ1-2	TRBD1	TGTGCCAGCAGTTACTCCCTCGGAGGGGGCCATGGCTACACCTTC	CASSYSLGGGHGYTF
TRBV4-1	NA	TRBJ2-5	TRBD1	TGCGCCAGCAGCCATCTTCAAGGGACAGGGGAGACCCAGTACTTC	CASSHLQGTGETQYF
TRBV2	NA	TRBJ1-2	TRBD1	TGTGCCAGCAGTCGGGACAGCGACTATGGCTACACCTTC	CASSRDSDYGYTF
TRBV5-8	NA	TRBJ2-1	TRBD2	TGTGCCAGCCGTGACCGGAGGGCTAGCGGCAATGGAGAGCAGTTCTTC	CASRDRRASGNGEQFF
TRBV4-1	NA	TRBJ1-2	NA	TGCGCCAGCAGCCAGGGCGGAGGCCTTAACTATGGCTACACCTTC	CASSQGGGLNYGYTF
TRBV4-2	NA	TRBJ2-1	TRBD1	TGTGCCAGCAGCCAAGGCGGCGGGACAGGGACCAATGAGCAGTTCTTC	CASSQGGGTGTNEQFF
TRBV6-1	NA	TRBJ2-1	TRBD2	TGTGCCACAAGACCATATCGCGGGGGAGGGCATGAGCAGTTCTTC	CATRPYRGGGHEQFF
TRBV6-6	NA	TRBJ1-1	NA	TGTGCCAGCAGTAGGGACTTCCCGGGGGCTTTCTTT	CASSRDFPGAFF
TRBV2	few	TRBJ2-3	TRBD2	TGTGCCAGCAGGTCAAGAGAGCGGGGGCAAGGCACAGATACGCAGTATTTT	CASRSRERGQGTDTQYF
TRBV11-2	NA	TRBJ1-1	NA	TGTGCCAGCAGCCGTCGGACTGAAGCTTTCTTT	CASSRRTEAFF
TRBV25-1	NA	TRBJ1-2	TRBD1	TGTGCCAGCGCAGGGGGGCCGTATGGCTACACCTTC	CASAGGPYGYTF